Following are 28 T cell receptor beta chains from one sample sequenced in a study of T-cell reconstitution after alpha-beta-depleted transplantation in children (dated by TCRdb to 2016 to 2017). To prepare the library, PCR was applied. Sequencing was performed on an Illumina HiSeq 2500. Molecular barcoding was employed in the preparation of TCR libraries, with unique molecular identifiers being used to normalize TCRbeta repertoire quantification. The raw public reads went through TCRdb reprocessing: fastp at Q25, MiXCR clone calling, in-frame beta chains kept. Each record represents a unique CDR3 protein, reported with the most common genes and DNA among its rows. This sample lists a few hundred thousand distinct CDR3 sequences; approximately 9.8% were detected once. Around 5.1% of the sample is held by the ten biggest clonotypes. The input for sequencing was PBMCs from the stem cell graft donor, taken from the stem cell graft. Receptors were obtained from a human donor who donated a stem cell graft to a child with SCID.

This clonotype appeared many times. V and J are TRBV2 and TRBJ1-2; 12 nucleotides line up with TRBD1. Germline loops: CDR1 SNHLY, CDR2 FYNNEI. The CDR3 is 15 amino acids. The V segment lost 4 bases and the J segment 8 bases; nucleotides outside the gene matches: 8. The CDR3 sequence: CASSAQPGQGAGYTF. The DNA of the CDR3 is TGTGCCAGCAGTGCCCAACCGGGACAGGGGGCAGGCTACACCTTC.

The rearrangement uses TRBV9 and TRBJ1-1, with D perhaps matching TRBD1 (6 bases). Germline CDR1 is SGDLS and CDR2 is YYNGEE. V was pared by 3 bases and J by 5 bases, with 14 bases between. The CDR3 extends over 14 amino acids. The CDR3 protein is CASSARAGETEAFF. The CDR3 DNA follows: TGTGCCAGCAGCGCCCGAGCAGGGGAAACTGAAGCTTTCTTT. The whole variable domain, remainder taken from reference TRBV9 and TRBJ1-1, is DSGVTQTPKHLITATGQRVTLRCSPRSGDLSVYWYQQSLDQGLQFLIQYYNGEERAKGNILERFSAQQFPDLHSELNLSSLELGDSALYFCASSARAGETEAFFGQGTRLTVV.

This clonotype has a count of ten or more. The chain carries TRBV7-9 and TRBJ2-1; 7 bases map to TRBD2. V lost 0 bases and J lost 5; bases outside the gene matches: 7. This CDR3 is built from 16 residues. Germline lookup yields CDR1 SEHNR and CDR2 FQNEAQ (reference sequence). Here the CDR3 reads CASSLAWRGSNNEQFF. In DNA, the CDR3 is TGTGCCAGCAGCTTAGCTTGGCGGGGGTCGAACAATGAGCAGTTCTTC.

This clonotype was seen more than once but under ten times. V gene TRBV6-5 combines with J gene TRBJ2-6; TRBD1 aligns across 10 bases. The CDR3 is 18 residues long. V lost 4 bases, J lost 0 bases, and 6 bases stayed unmatched. Looked up from germline, CDR1 is MNHEY and CDR2 is SVGAGI. In DNA, the CDR3 is TGTGCCAGCAGTTCCCGGACAGGGGGGAGCTCTGGGGCCAACGTCCTGACTTTC. It yields the protein CASSSRTGGSSGANVLTF.

The chain recombines TRBV12-3 or TRBV12-4 with TRBJ1-3; TRBD1 is a possible D gene (5 bases). This CDR3 comprises 15 residues. The V end was cut by 2 bases, the J end by 2 bases, with 10 bases between. The chain's CDR3 is CASSLWGGAGNTIYF. DNA for the CDR3: TGTGCCAGCAGTTTATGGGGGGGTGCTGGAAACACCATATATTTT.

This sequence joins TRBV5-1 and TRBJ2-1, with 9 bases aligning to TRBD1. Germline V gene sequence: CDR1 SGHRS, CDR2 YFSETQ. V shed 4 bases, J shed 8 bases, and the junction held 10 bases outside the gene matches. The CDR3 extends over 15 amino acids. As DNA, the CDR3 is TGCGCCAGCAGCCGTTGGACAGGGGTAATGGATGAGCAGTTCTTC. The encoded protein is CASSRWTGVMDEQFF.

The CDR3 region has the DNA TGCAGTGCTAGAGGCCACGACGACCACCCGGGAACCCAGTACTTC. This codes for CSARGHDDHPGTQYF. V usage is TRBV20-1 and J usage is TRBJ2-5; perhaps TRBD2 as D (5 bases). The CDR3 is 15 residues long. V was shortened by 1 base and J by 8 bases, with 20 bases between the two germline ends. The germline V gene has CDR1 DFQATT and CDR2 SNEGSKA (reference sequence).

The sample holds many counts of this clonotype. V is TRBV6-5 and J is TRBJ2-1; D ambiguous. The CDR3 loop spans 15 amino acids. Germline V CDR1 and CDR2: MNHEY, SVGAGI. V was pared by 4 bases and J by 0 bases, with 10 bases between. The DNA of the CDR3 is TGTGCCAGCAGTTCCTCAGTGGGCTCCTACAATGAGCAGTTCTTC. Protein sequence: CASSSSVGSYNEQFF.

This clonotype was recorded many times. The chain has TRBV5-1 and TRBJ2-3; perhaps D is TRBD1 or TRBD2 (5 bases each). CDR3 length equals 15 residues. V dropped 5 bases and J dropped 1 base, with 14 bases sitting between them. Germline CDR1 reads SGHRS; CDR2 reads YFSETQ. In DNA, the CDR3 is TGCGCCAGCAGTCGGGACGACAGAGGCACAGATACGCAGTATTTT. It specifies CASSRDDRGTDTQYF. The variable domain in full, completed from reference TRBV5-1 and TRBJ2-3, reads KAGVTQTPRYLIKTRGQQVTLSCSPISGHRSVSWYQQTPGQGLQFLFEYFSETQRNKGNFPGRFSGRQFSNSRSEMNVSTLELGDSALYLCASSRDDRGTDTQYFGPGTRLTVL.

This clonotype was found many times. The chain employs TRBV5-1 and TRBJ2-3, with D perhaps TRBD2 (6 bases). This CDR3 spans 12 amino acids. Trimming removed 5 bases from V and 6 bases from J, with 10 bases in between. CDR1 is SGHRS, CDR2 YFSETQ, per germline. DNA of the CDR3: TGCGCCAGCAGTTCGGCGGGGGATACGCAGTATTTT. Protein product: CASSSAGDTQYF.

In its sample, this clonotype was seen many times. The chain joins TRBV12-3 or TRBV12-4 to TRBJ2-3; the match to TRBD2 covers 10 bases. The V and J ends lost 1 base and 8 bases, in that order; junction bases with no gene match: 6. The CDR3 has 15 amino acids. In nucleotides, the CDR3 is TGTGCCAGCAGTTTAGGGACTAGCGGCAGGGGTACGCAGTATTTT. It codes for CASSLGTSGRGTQYF.

This clonotype occurred many times. This chain links TRBV20-1 with TRBJ2-7; D gene uncertain. The CDR3 extends over 15 amino acids. CDR1 DFQATT and CDR2 SNEGSKA come from the germline V gene (reference sequence). V shed 3 bases and J shed 4 bases, with 19 bases lying between them. CDR3 DNA sequence: TGCAGTGCTAGTGGACCCTCCGGAAGGATATACGAGCAGTACTTC. Its protein product is CSASGPSGRIYEQYF.

The V call is TRBV18, the J call TRBJ2-7; no definite D call. Deletions cut 9 bases from V and 0 bases from J, with 18 bases between. CDR3 length: 15 amino acids. Germline CDR1 KGHSH, CDR2 LQKENI. CDR3 residues: CASCLTASSSYEQYF. Written as DNA, the CDR3 is TGTGCCAGTTGCCTTACCGCCTCAAGCTCCTACGAGCAGTACTTC.

This clonotype was seen ten or more times. The chain employs TRBV20-1 and TRBJ2-7; TRBD1 is a possible D gene (5 bases). V gave up 4 bases and J gave up 5 bases, with 9 bases separating them. The CDR3 is 11 amino acids. Germline CDR1 and CDR2: DFQATT and SNEGSKA (reference sequence). The CDR3 DNA follows: TGCAGTGCTATGTGGGGCAACGAGCAGTACTTC. The encoded protein is CSAMWGNEQYF.

This clonotype was recorded a few times. This chain connects TRBV20-1 to TRBJ1-6, with D tentatively TRBD1 (5 bases). The germline V and J ends were trimmed by 3 bases and 5 bases, with 11 bases remaining between them. The CDR3 sequence is 14 residues long. The germline V gene encodes CDR1 DFQATT and CDR2 SNEGSKA (reference sequence). The CDR3 loop reads CSASPGQNNSPLHF. CDR3 DNA sequence: TGCAGTGCTAGCCCGGGGCAGAATAATTCACCCCTCCACTTT.

The rearrangement uses TRBV6-1 and TRBJ1-5, with TRBD1 identical over 9 bases. The V gene end was trimmed by 4 bases and the J gene end by 7 bases; junction bases not matched to a gene: 5. Germline V lookup: CDR1 MNHNS, CDR2 SASEGT. CDR3 length: 14 amino acids. The chain's CDR3 is CASSVTGGEQPQHF. CDR3 bases: TGTGCCAGCAGTGTGACAGGGGGAGAACAGCCCCAGCATTTT.

J is TRBJ1-2 and V is TRBV7-8; tentatively, D is TRBD1 (6 bases). Germline assignment: CDR1 SGHVS and CDR2 FQNEAQ. Trimming cost V 1 base and J 4 bases, with 10 bases left between them. The CDR3 has 14 residues. This chain's CDR3 is CASSLESGVYGYTF. The CDR3 DNA reads as TGTGCCAGCAGCTTAGAGTCAGGGGTCTATGGCTACACCTTC.

At least ten counts were recorded for this clonotype. The chain is built from TRBV7-9 and TRBJ1-1, with a possible D match to TRBD1 (5 bases). The CDR3 totals 16 residues. Germline V gene sequence: CDR1 SEHNR, CDR2 FQNEAQ (reference sequence). V gave up 2 bases and J gave up 6 bases, with 19 bases separating them. DNA of the CDR3: TGTGCCAGCAGCTTACCTCTCCCGGGCCCGGGGGCTGAAGCTTTCTTT. Translating gives CASSLPLPGPGAEAFF.

There are many counts of this clonotype. The V call is TRBV10-3, the J call TRBJ2-2; D could derive from TRBD1 or TRBD2 (5 bases each). The length of the CDR3 is 16 residues. V was clipped by 10 bases and J by 4 bases, with 22 bases between them. CDR1 and CDR2 from the germline V gene are ENHRY and SYGVKD. The CDR3 DNA reads TGTGCCACCAGGAAGAACGGGGCACTCGTCACCGGGGAGCTGTTTTTT. Translating it yields CATRKNGALVTGELFF.

The table lists this clonotype with many counts. The rearrangement links TRBV6-5 to TRBJ1-1; the match to TRBD1 covers 8 bases. The CDR3 sequence is 14 residues long. CDR1 and CDR2 from the germline V gene are MNHEY and SVGAGI. Germline trimming cut 4 bases from V and 6 bases from J; bases unmatched to any gene: 7. CDR3 protein: CASSSVGQVSEAFF. Here the CDR3 DNA reads TGTGCCAGCAGTTCCGTGGGACAGGTCTCTGAAGCTTTCTTT.

This clonotype was seen many times. The chain is built from TRBV12-3 or TRBV12-4 and TRBJ2-5, with no clear D. V lost 6 bases and J lost 3, with 8 bases in between. The CDR3 totals 12 residues. CDR3 sequence (DNA): TGTGCCAGCAGAGGCCAAGAAGAGACCCAGTACTTC. Its translation is CASRGQEETQYF.

This clonotype was seen repeatedly, ten times or more. The rearrangement joins TRBV14 to TRBJ2-5; 9 nucleotides match TRBD2. Unmatched junction bases numbered 6, after V lost 2 bases and J lost 5 bases. This CDR3 comprises 15 residues. Germline CDR1 is SGHDN and CDR2 is FVKESK. CDR3 bases: TGTGCCAGCAGCCAACCCTTTAGCGGGGGCGAGACCCAGTACTTC. Amino acids: CASSQPFSGGETQYF.

The CDR3 nucleotides read TGCGCCAGCAGCCAAGAGGAGGAATCGGATGGCTACACCTTC. Translation gives CASSQEEESDGYTF. The chain uses TRBV4-3 and TRBJ1-2; D is uncertain. CDR1 and CDR2 from the germline V gene are LGHNA and YSLEER. This CDR3 is built from 14 residues. Deletions cut 0 bases from V and 6 bases from J, with 11 bases between.

The table lists this clonotype with many counts. The V and J genes are TRBV29-1 and TRBJ2-1; 7 positions match TRBD1. Per the germline V gene, CDR1 is SQVTM and CDR2 is ANQGSEA. With 5 bases clipped from V and 0 bases from J, the junction kept 4 bases outside the gene matches. The CDR3 is made up of 14 amino acids. CDR3 in amino acids: CSVTSGGSYNEQFF. CDR3 coding DNA: TGCAGCGTTACGTCAGGGGGCTCCTACAATGAGCAGTTCTTC.

This clonotype has a count of ten or more. The chain combines TRBV12-3 or TRBV12-4 with TRBJ2-7, with D possibly being TRBD2 (7 bases). The CDR3 loop spans 16 amino acids. V lost 4 bases to trimming and J lost 0 bases, with 16 bases between them. The CDR3 nucleotides read TGTGCCAGCAGTTCCCCTGGGGGGGCCCTCTCCTACGAGCAGTACTTC. Its translation: CASSSPGGALSYEQYF.

J is TRBJ2-5 and V is TRBV20-1, with 7 bases matching TRBD1. The CDR3 extends over 13 amino acids. CDR1 DFQATT and CDR2 SNEGSKA come from the germline V gene (reference sequence). Germline trimming cut 5 bases from V and 4 bases from J; bases unmatched to any gene: 7. CDR3 sequence reads: CSAGPRQGETQYF. The DNA for the CDR3 is TGCAGTGCTGGCCCCCGACAGGGAGAGACCCAGTACTTC.

V and J are TRBV4-2 and TRBJ1-2, with D maybe TRBD1 (5 bases). The CDR3 runs to 17 residues. V lost 0 bases to trimming and J lost 4 bases, with 18 bases between them. In germline, CDR1 is LGHNA, CDR2 YNFKEQ. The CDR3 coding sequence is TGTGCCAGCAGCCAAGATGCCGCCAGCGCAGGGATCTATGGCTACACCTTC. It encodes CASSQDAASAGIYGYTF.

This clonotype was observed at least ten times. This sequence joins TRBV19 and TRBJ1-1; the D gene is possibly TRBD1 (5 bases). The CDR3 covers 16 residues. V was clipped by 6 bases and J by 5 bases, with 22 bases between them. Germline assignment: CDR1 LNHDA and CDR2 SQIVND (reference sequence). The CDR3 protein is CASSPSPPGRTTEAFF. The CDR3 DNA is TGTGCCAGTAGCCCAAGTCCACCGGGACGGACAACTGAAGCTTTCTTT.